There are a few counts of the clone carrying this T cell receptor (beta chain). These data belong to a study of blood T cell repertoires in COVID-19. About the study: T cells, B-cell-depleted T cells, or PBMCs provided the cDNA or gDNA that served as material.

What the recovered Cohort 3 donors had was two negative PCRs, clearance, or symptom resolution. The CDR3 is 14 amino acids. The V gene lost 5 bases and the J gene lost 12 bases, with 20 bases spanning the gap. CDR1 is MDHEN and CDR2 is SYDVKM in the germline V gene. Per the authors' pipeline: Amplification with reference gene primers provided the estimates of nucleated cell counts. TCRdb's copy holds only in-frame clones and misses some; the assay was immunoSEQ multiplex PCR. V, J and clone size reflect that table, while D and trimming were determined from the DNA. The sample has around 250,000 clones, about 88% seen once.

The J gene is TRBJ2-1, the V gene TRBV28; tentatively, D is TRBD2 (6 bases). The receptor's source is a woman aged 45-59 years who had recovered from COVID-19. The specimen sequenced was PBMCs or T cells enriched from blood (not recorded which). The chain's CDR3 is CASSRPGVRGSQFF. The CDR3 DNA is TGTGCCAGCAGTCGCCCGGGGGTCCGTGGGTCGCAGTTCTTC.